This T cell receptor beta chain was sequenced for a study of human T cells and chemical hapten exposure. Each cDNA molecule in the library carried unique molecular identifiers. MiXCR was run by TCRdb on the RACE reads, yielding one entry per CDR3 protein. The table has tens of thousands of distinct CDR3 sequences, about 3% seen once. This clonotype has a count of ten or more. Time point denoted: patch test 2, 6 weeks after DPC sensitization. Treatment defined: therapeutic diphenylcyclopropenone sensitization with weekly scalp DPC. Total RNA was isolated from unfractionated whole blood. V dropped 0 bases and J dropped 7; count of bases not matched to a gene: 6. CDR1 and CDR2 from the germline V gene are MNHNY and SVGAGI (reference sequence). The CDR3 has 15 residues.

V and J are TRBV6-6 and TRBJ2-1; 7 nucleotides align to TRBD2. Sequenced material: whole blood, taken in connection with sensitization to the hapten diphenylcyclopropenone (DPC). The receptor was isolated from a man aged 40-49 years with alopecia areata. Some clones in this sample may be carry-over from other donors' samples. The CDR3 DNA reads TGTGCCAGCAGTTACTCAGGCAGGGAGGGTAATGAGCAGTTCTTC. This sequence encodes CASSYSGREGNEQFF.